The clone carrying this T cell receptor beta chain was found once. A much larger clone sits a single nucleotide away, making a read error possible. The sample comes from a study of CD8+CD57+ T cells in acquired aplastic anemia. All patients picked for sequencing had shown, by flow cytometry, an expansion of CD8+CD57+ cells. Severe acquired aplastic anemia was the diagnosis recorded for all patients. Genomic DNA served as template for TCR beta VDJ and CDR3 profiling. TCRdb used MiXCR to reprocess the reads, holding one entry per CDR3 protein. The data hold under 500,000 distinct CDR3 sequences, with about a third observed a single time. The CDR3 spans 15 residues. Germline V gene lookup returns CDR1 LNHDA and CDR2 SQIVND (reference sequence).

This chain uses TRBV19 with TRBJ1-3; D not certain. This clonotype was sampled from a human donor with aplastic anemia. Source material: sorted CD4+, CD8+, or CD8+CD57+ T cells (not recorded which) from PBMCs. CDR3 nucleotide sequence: TGTGCCAGTAGTCAAGGATCCCCCTCTGGAAACACCGTATATTTT. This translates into CASSQGSPSGNTVYF.